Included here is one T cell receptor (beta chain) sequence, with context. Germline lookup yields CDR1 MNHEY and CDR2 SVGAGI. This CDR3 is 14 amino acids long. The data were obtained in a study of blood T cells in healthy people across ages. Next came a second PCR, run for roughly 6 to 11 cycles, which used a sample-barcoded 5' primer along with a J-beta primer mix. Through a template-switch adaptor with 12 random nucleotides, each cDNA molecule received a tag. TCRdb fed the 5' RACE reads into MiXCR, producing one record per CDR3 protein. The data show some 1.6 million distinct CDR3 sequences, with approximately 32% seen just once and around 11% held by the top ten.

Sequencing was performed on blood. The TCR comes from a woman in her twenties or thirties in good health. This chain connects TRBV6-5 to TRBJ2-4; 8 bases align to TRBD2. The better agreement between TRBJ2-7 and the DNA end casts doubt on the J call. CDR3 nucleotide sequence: TGTGCCAGCAGGATAGCGGGGAACTCCTACGAGCAGTACTTC. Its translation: CASRIAGNSYEQYF.